The 8 T cell receptor beta chains in this list originate from one sample, sequenced in a study of response to subunit inactivated influenza vaccine. MiXCR, run by TCRdb on the RT-PCR reads, gives a single entry per CDR3 protein. The sample contains roughly 780,000 distinct CDR3 sequences, 15% to 20% of which appear only once. The starting material was PBMCs from blood, obtained 5 days after vaccination. All receptors come from a man in his fifties who received an inactivated influenza vaccine.

The gene calls are TRBV24-1 and TRBJ2-7, with TRBD1 matching over 7 bases. The CDR3 has 14 residues. CDR1 is KGHDR and CDR2 is SFDVKD in the germline V gene. Losses at the gene ends were 2 bases for V and 6 bases for J; bases not matched to a gene: 6. CDR3 DNA sequence: TGTGCCACCAGTGATTCCTACAGGGGTCGCGAGCAGTACTTC. This encodes CATSDSYRGREQYF.

In this sample, this clonotype turned up a few times. The chain couples TRBV11-2 to TRBJ2-3; D may correspond to TRBD1 or TRBD2 (5 bases each). The V end was cut by 5 bases, the J end by 1 base, with 13 bases between. CDR1 is SGHAT, CDR2 FQNNGV, per germline. The CDR3 covers 15 residues. CDR3 nucleotides: TGTGCCAGCAGCCCCTGGGGGTCAGGCACAGATACGCAGTATTTT. Its protein is CASSPWGSGTDTQYF.

There are a few counts of this clonotype. V and J are TRBV5-1 and TRBJ1-2, with TRBD1 identical over 8 bases. The CDR3 consists of 14 residues. Germline V gene lookup returns CDR1 SGHRS and CDR2 YFSETQ. V shed 6 bases and J 4 bases; nucleotides not matched to a gene: 8. The CDR3 sequence: CASTWTGSGYGYTF. CDR3 DNA: TGCGCCAGCACCTGGACAGGGTCGGGCTATGGCTACACCTTC.

The chain uses TRBV6-2 or TRBV6-3 and TRBJ2-7; a weak D match, TRBD1 (6 bases). The germline V and J ends were trimmed by 9 bases and 1 base, with 28 bases remaining between them. This CDR3 contains 18 residues. Germline V gene data show CDR1 as MNHEY and CDR2 as SVGEGT. Here the CDR3 reads CASSTAYLTGSSSYEQYF. CDR3 sequence (DNA): TGTGCCAGTTCAACCGCTTATCTCACAGGGTCGTCGTCCTACGAGCAGTACTTC.

The chain combines TRBV6-5 with TRBJ1-1; D remains unclear. V dropped 4 bases and J dropped 1 base, with 10 bases sitting between them. There are 14 residues in the CDR3. The germline V gene has CDR1 MNHEY and CDR2 SVGAGI. CDR3 sequence: CASSSPGANTEAFF. The CDR3, as DNA: TGTGCCAGCAGTTCCCCGGGTGCGAACACTGAAGCTTTCTTT.

The rearrangement links TRBV20-1 to TRBJ1-1, with TRBD1 identical over 7 bases. Per germline, CDR1 DFQATT and CDR2 SNEGSKA (reference sequence). The CDR3 spans 12 residues. V lost 5 bases to trimming and J lost 5 bases; unmatched junction nucleotides: 5. The CDR3 spells CSADRERTEAFF. CDR3 coding DNA: TGCAGTGCTGACAGGGAGAGGACTGAAGCTTTCTTT.

The chain employs TRBV4-3 and TRBJ1-2, with D maybe TRBD1 (6 bases). The germline V and J ends were trimmed by 0 bases and 0 bases, with 14 bases remaining between them. There are 17 residues in the CDR3. Germline V CDR1 and CDR2: LGHNA, YSLEER. CDR3 in DNA: TGCGCCAGCAGCCAAGATGGGGGCAGGATCCCTAACTATGGCTACACCTTC. It translates to CASSQDGGRIPNYGYTF.

This clonotype was counted only a few times. The rearrangement uses TRBV5-8 and TRBJ2-7; D is possibly TRBD1 (6 bases). In germline, CDR1 is SGHTS, CDR2 YDEGEE. CDR3 length: 14 residues. With 2 bases removed from V and 6 bases from J, the gap between germline ends came to 15 bases. CDR3 region: CASSFILGAGEQYF. The CDR3 region has the DNA TGTGCCAGCAGCTTCATTTTGGGGGCTGGCGAGCAGTACTTC.